This TCR beta chain was recorded in a study of T-cell memory formation after mild COVID-19. Whole-study findings and limits: Proof of SARS-CoV-2 specificity was absent for the second-wave clones that crested on day 37.

Germline V lookup: CDR1 DFQATT, CDR2 SNEGSKA (reference sequence). V dropped 3 bases and J dropped 1; count of bases not matched to a gene: 5. The length of the CDR3 is 15 residues. As concerns this clonotype: The antigen is not known.

TCRdb reprocessed the 5' RACE reads via MiXCR and lists one record per CDR3 protein. This sample has over 400,000 distinct CDR3 sequences, with 23% found just once. The sequenced sample was PBMCs or a T cell subset sorted from them (not recorded which). This TCR came from an adult woman who had mild COVID-19 (a few samples of this study predate the infection). Cell type and time point are not known. V gene TRBV20-1 combines with J gene TRBJ2-7, with 11 nucleotides matching TRBD1. This chain's CDR3 is CSASPGTGGSYEQYF. As DNA, the CDR3 is TGCAGTGCTAGTCCCGGGACAGGGGGATCCTACGAGCAGTACTTC.